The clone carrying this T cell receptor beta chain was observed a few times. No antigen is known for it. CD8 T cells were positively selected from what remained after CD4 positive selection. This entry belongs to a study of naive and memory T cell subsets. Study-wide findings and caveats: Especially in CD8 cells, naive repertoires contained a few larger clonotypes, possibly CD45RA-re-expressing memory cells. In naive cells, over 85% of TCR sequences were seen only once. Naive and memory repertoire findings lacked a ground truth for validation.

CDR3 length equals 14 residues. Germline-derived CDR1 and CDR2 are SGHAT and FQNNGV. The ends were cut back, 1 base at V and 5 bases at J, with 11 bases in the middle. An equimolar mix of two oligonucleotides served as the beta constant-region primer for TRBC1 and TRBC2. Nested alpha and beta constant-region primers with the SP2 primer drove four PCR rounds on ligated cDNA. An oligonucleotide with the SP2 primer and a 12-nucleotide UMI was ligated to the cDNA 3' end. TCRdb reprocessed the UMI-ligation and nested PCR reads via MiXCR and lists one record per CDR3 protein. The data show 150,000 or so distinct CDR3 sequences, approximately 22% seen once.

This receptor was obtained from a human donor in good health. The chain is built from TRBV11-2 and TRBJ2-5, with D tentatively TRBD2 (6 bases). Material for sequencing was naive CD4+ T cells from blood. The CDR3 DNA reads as TGTGCCAGCAGCTTAGGTCGCGGGGAGGAGACCCAGTACTTC. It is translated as CASSLGRGEETQYF.